One and the same sample provided the 22 T cell receptor beta chains below, sequenced in a study of blood T cell repertoires in COVID-19. Assay used: immunoSEQ multiplex PCR; TCRdb lists only in-frame clones, some missing. Of under 55,000 clones in the sample, 80% to 90% were seen once. The sequenced sample was peripheral blood. The origin of the receptors is a human donor in a cohort sampled during active COVID-19.

The J gene is TRBJ1-1, the V gene TRBV19, with 7 bases fitting TRBD1. CDR3 length equals 15 residues. Germline lookup yields CDR1 LNHDA and CDR2 SQIVND (reference sequence). After removal of 2 bases from V and 6 bases from J, the junction contained 9 bases not matched to a gene. CDR3 sequence reads: CASSITPDRVAEAFF. In DNA, the CDR3 is TGTGCCAGTAGTATAACCCCAGACAGGGTCGCTGAAGCTTTCTTT.

This chain connects TRBV10-3 to TRBJ2-7, with D hard to call. Germline V CDR1 and CDR2: ENHRY, SYGVKD. Deletions cut 5 bases from V and 0 bases from J, with 5 bases between. The CDR3 consists of 12 residues. The CDR3 DNA follows: TGTGCCATCAGTAGCGACTCCTACGAGCAGTACTTC. Residues: CAISSDSYEQYF.

The chain joins TRBV5-1 to TRBJ2-3, with 12 positions matching TRBD1. The length of the CDR3 is 14 residues. J was trimmed by 7 bases and V by 4 bases; bases with no gene match: 4. The germline CDR1 and CDR2 sequences are SGHRS and YFSETQ. The CDR3 reads CASSLGTGGHTQYF. The CDR3 DNA follows: TGCGCCAGCAGCCTCGGGACAGGGGGCCATACGCAGTATTTT.

The chain links TRBV29-1 to TRBJ2-7; 11 nucleotides line up with TRBD2. V lost 5 bases, J lost 2 bases, and 11 bases stayed unmatched. The CDR3 contains 16 residues. Germline values: CDR1 SQVTM, CDR2 ANQGSEA. The CDR3 DNA reads as TGCAGCGTTTTAGGTCAGCAACTAGCGGGAGCCTACGAGCAGTACTTC. The encoded protein is CSVLGQQLAGAYEQYF.

The chain is built from TRBV5-1 and TRBJ2-7; 8 nucleotides align to TRBD1. The CDR3 contains 13 residues. J was trimmed by 6 bases and V by 4 bases; bases with no gene match: 6. Per the germline V gene, CDR1 is SGHRS and CDR2 is YFSETQ. The DNA for the CDR3 is TGCGCCAGCAGCCTACTCACAGGGGGCGAGCAGTACTTC. It yields the protein CASSLLTGGEQYF.

This clone was observed a single time. This chain joins TRBV3-1 (or the pseudogene TRBV3-2) and TRBJ1-2; 10 bases fit TRBD1. CDR3 length: 15 amino acids. J gave up 4 bases and V 2 bases, and 4 bases lay outside the gene matches. The V gene's germline CDR1 is LGHDT and CDR2 YNNKEL (reference sequence). CDR3 in DNA: TGTGCCAGCAGCCAATGGGGACAGGGGACCTATGGCTACACCTTC. Its translation is CASSQWGQGTYGYTF.

The chain carries TRBV9 and TRBJ2-1; perhaps TRBD2 as D (5 bases). V shed 0 bases and J shed 4 bases, with 11 bases lying between them. Looked up from germline, CDR1 is SGDLS and CDR2 is YYNGEE. CDR3 size: 15 residues. CDR3 DNA sequence: TGTGCCAGCAGCGTAGGGCCAGAGGGATACAATGAGCAGTTCTTC. Its protein is CASSVGPEGYNEQFF.

The J gene is TRBJ2-1, the V gene TRBV6-5; no definite D call. CDR1 is MNHEY and CDR2 is SVGAGI in the germline V gene. V lost 6 bases to trimming and J lost 8 bases, with 14 bases between them. This CDR3 is 13 amino acids long. The CDR3 nucleotides are TGTGCCAGCAGAGACTCTTACGTGGATGAGCAGTTCTTC. It specifies CASRDSYVDEQFF.

The chain joins TRBV2 to TRBJ1-2, with no clear D. Trimming cost V 3 bases and J 8 bases, with 13 bases left between them. CDR1 is SNHLY, CDR2 FYNNEI, per germline. CDR3 length equals 13 residues. CDR3 amino acids: CASSDREGWGYTF. Here the CDR3 DNA reads TGTGCCAGCAGTGACCGGGAGGGCTGGGGCTACACCTTC.

This rearrangement joins TRBV6-5 to TRBJ1-5; 9 bases line up with TRBD1. V dropped 9 bases and J dropped 6; count of bases not matched to a gene: 9. Per germline, CDR1 MNHEY and CDR2 SVGAGI. CDR3 size: 14 residues. In nucleotides, the CDR3 is TGTGCCAGTCTAACAGGGGGCGCCGGTCAGCCCCAGCATTTT. Residues: CASLTGGAGQPQHF.

The chain uses TRBV2 and TRBJ2-5, with 12 bases lining up with TRBD2. The CDR3 covers 14 residues. CDR1 and CDR2 (germline): SNHLY, FYNNEI. V lost 4 bases to trimming and J lost 5 bases; unmatched junction nucleotides: 2. CDR3 loop: CASSASGGAETQYF. CDR3 DNA sequence: TGTGCCAGCAGTGCTAGCGGGGGGGCCGAGACCCAGTACTTC.

The chain has TRBV7-6 and TRBJ2-5; D possibly corresponds to TRBD1 (6 bases). Germline loops: CDR1 SGHVS, CDR2 FNYEAQ. The CDR3 is 19 amino acids. V dropped 1 base and J dropped 0 bases, with 21 bases sitting between them. The CDR3 loop is CASSLVWPGANENQETQYF. CDR3 DNA sequence: TGTGCCAGCAGCTTAGTTTGGCCAGGGGCTAACGAAAACCAAGAGACCCAGTACTTC.

The rearrangement joins TRBV5-1 to TRBJ2-7; 9 nucleotides line up with TRBD1. CDR1 and CDR2 (germline): SGHRS, YFSETQ. Unmatched junction bases numbered 4, after V lost 0 bases and J lost 3 bases. There are 15 residues in the CDR3. CDR3 in amino acids: CASSLGDRVRYEQYF. The DNA for the CDR3 is TGCGCCAGCAGCTTGGGGGACAGGGTACGCTACGAGCAGTACTTC.

J is TRBJ1-2 and V is TRBV4-2; possibly TRBD1 for D (6 bases). In germline, CDR1 is LGHNA, CDR2 YNFKEQ. This CDR3 is built from 13 residues. The V and J ends lost 1 base and 6 bases respectively, with 9 bases between them. The CDR3 loop is CASSQAGADGYTF. The CDR3 region has the DNA TGTGCCAGCAGCCAAGCAGGGGCTGATGGCTACACCTTC.

CDR3 residues: CASSQGDSWGTGELFF. The DNA of the CDR3 is TGTGCCAGCAGCCAGGGGGACAGCTGGGGCACCGGGGAGCTGTTTTTT. The rearrangement joins TRBV3-1 (or the pseudogene TRBV3-2) to TRBJ2-2; TRBD1 matches 7 bases. The CDR3 totals 16 residues. V shed 3 bases and J 4 bases; nucleotides not matched to a gene: 8. The germline V gene encodes CDR1 LGHDT and CDR2 YNNKEL (reference sequence).

The rearrangement joins TRBV28 to TRBJ2-5, with 7 nucleotides matching TRBD1. Germline values: CDR1 MDHEN, CDR2 SYDVKM. This CDR3 region has 14 residues. V shed 6 bases and J 5 bases; nucleotides not matched to a gene: 9. The CDR3 sequence is CASSFNDRVETQYF. CDR3 sequence (DNA): TGTGCCAGCAGCTTCAATGACAGGGTCGAGACCCAGTACTTC.

The chain uses TRBV19 and TRBJ1-5; D is undetermined. Germline values: CDR1 LNHDA, CDR2 SQIVND (reference sequence). The ends were cut back, 2 bases at V and 1 base at J, with 15 bases in the middle. This CDR3 spans 17 amino acids. The CDR3 spells CASSIRPTAGSNQPQHF. CDR3 sequence (DNA): TGTGCCAGTAGTATACGCCCTACAGCAGGAAGCAATCAGCCCCAGCATTTT.

The chain carries TRBV7-2 and TRBJ1-5; D is uncertain. Trimming took 1 base from V and 1 from J, leaving 14 bases between them. The CDR3 consists of 17 residues. The germline gives CDR1 SGHTA, CDR2 FQGNSA. The CDR3 sequence: CASSLVPLGVSNQPQHF. CDR3 DNA: TGTGCCAGCAGCTTAGTGCCCTTGGGCGTCAGCAATCAGCCCCAGCATTTT.

The J gene is TRBJ2-7, the V gene TRBV6-5; 9 bases align to TRBD1. The CDR3 has 13 amino acids. Germline CDR1 reads MNHEY; CDR2 reads SVGAGI. Losses at the gene ends were 6 bases for V and 1 base for J; bases not matched to a gene: 1. DNA of the CDR3: TGTGCCAGCAGGGACAGGGGATCCTACGAGCAGTACTTC. Its translation: CASRDRGSYEQYF.

This chain connects TRBV6-6 to TRBJ2-7; 13 nucleotides match TRBD2. The V segment lost 6 bases and the J segment 0 bases; nucleotides outside the gene matches: 14. This CDR3 contains 19 residues. Per the germline V gene, CDR1 is MNHNY and CDR2 is SVGAGI (reference sequence). The CDR3 region has the DNA TGTGCCAGCAGCTCCCCCCGACTAGCGGGAGGCCTGAGCTCCTACGAGCAGTACTTC. Amino acids: CASSSPRLAGGLSSYEQYF.

The rearrangement joins TRBV5-1 to TRBJ2-7, with 8 bases that match TRBD1. Germline V gene lookup returns CDR1 SGHRS and CDR2 YFSETQ. The CDR3 runs to 13 residues. The V and J ends lost 4 bases and 5 bases, in that order; junction bases with no gene match: 5. The CDR3 sequence: CASSPTDRDEQYF. For the CDR3, the DNA is TGCGCCAGCAGCCCAACGGACAGGGACGAGCAGTACTTC.

The CDR3 region has the DNA TGTGCCAGCAGTTACGGGCGATATGATACGCAGTATTTT. Residues: CASSYGRYDTQYF. The chain is built from TRBV6-5 and TRBJ2-3; D is ambiguous. Trimming left V 2 bases short and J 6 bases short, with 9 bases between. This CDR3 spans 13 amino acids. Germline CDR1 and CDR2: MNHEY and SVGAGI.